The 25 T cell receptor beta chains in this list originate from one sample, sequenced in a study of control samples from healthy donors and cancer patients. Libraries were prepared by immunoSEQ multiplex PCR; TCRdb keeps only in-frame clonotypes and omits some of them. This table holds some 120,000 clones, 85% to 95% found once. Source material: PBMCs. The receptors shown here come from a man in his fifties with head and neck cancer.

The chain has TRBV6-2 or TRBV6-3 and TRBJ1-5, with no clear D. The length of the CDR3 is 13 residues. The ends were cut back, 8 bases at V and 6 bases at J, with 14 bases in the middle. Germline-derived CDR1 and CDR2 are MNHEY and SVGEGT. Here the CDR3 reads CASGLSRGQPQHF. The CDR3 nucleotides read TGTGCCAGCGGCCTTAGTCGGGGTCAGCCCCAGCATTTT.

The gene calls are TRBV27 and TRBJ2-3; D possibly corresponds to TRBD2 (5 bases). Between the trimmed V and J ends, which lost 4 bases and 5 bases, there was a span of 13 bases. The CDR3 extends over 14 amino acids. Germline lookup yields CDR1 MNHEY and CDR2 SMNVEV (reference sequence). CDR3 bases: TGTGCCAGCAGTTCCGTCAACGGGGTAGATACGCAGTATTTT. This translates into CASSSVNGVDTQYF.

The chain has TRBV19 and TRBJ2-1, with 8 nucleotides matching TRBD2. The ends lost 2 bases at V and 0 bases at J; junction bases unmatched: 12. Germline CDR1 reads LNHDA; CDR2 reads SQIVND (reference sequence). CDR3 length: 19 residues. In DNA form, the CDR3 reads TGTGCCAGTAGTATACCGCCCAGCGGGGGCCTGAGCTCCTACAATGAGCAGTTCTTC. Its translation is CASSIPPSGGLSSYNEQFF. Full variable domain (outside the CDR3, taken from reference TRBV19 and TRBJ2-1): DGGITQSPKYLFRKEGQNVTLSCEQNLNHDAMYWYRQDPGQGLRLIYYSQIVNDFQKGDIAEGYSVSREKKESFPLTVTSAQKNPTAFYLCASSIPPSGGLSSYNEQFFGPGTRLTVL.

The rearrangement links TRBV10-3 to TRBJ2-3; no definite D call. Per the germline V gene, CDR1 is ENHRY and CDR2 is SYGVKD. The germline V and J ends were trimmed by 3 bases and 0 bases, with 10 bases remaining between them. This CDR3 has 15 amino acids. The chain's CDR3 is CAISERTPSTDTQYF. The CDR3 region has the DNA TGTGCCATCAGTGAAAGGACCCCCAGCACAGATACGCAGTATTTT.

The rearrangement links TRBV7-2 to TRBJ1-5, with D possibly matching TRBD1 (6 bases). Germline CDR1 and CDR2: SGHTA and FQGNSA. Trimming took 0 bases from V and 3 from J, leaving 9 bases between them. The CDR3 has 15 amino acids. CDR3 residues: CASSLAGANNQPQHF. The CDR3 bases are TGTGCCAGCAGCTTAGCGGGGGCTAACAATCAGCCCCAGCATTTT.

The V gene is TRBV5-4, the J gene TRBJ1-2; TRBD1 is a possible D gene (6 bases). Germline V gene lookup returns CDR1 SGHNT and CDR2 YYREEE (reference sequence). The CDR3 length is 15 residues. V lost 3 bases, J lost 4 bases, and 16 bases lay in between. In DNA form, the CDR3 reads TGTGCCAGCAGCTCACAGGGTTTTATGGTCTATGGCTACACCTTC. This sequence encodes CASSSQGFMVYGYTF.

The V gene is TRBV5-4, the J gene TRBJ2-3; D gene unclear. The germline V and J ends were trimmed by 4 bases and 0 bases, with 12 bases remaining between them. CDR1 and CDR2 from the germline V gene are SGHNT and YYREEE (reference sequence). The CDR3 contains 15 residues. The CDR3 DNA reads TGTGCCAGCAGCCCCGAACCAGCTAGCACAGATACGCAGTATTTT. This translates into CASSPEPASTDTQYF.

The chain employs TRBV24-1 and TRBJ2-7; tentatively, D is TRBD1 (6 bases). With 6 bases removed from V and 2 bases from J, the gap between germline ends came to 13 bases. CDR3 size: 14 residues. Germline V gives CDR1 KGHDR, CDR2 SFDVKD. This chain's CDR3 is CATSPGHPPYEQYF. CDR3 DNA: TGTGCCACCAGTCCGGGACACCCCCCCTACGAGCAGTACTTC.

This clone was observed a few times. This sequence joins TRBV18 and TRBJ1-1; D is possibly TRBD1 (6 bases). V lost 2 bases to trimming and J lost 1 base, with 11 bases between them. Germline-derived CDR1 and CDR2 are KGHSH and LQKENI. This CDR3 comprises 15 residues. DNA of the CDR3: TGTGCCAGCTCACCAGCTGCCAGGGGGAACACTGAAGCTTTCTTT. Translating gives CASSPAARGNTEAFF.

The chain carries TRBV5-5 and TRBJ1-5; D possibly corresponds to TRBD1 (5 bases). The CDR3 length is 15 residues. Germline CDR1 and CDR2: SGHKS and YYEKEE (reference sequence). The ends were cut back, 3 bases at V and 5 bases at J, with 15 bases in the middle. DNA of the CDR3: TGTGCCAGCAGCTCCCGGGGGGACCACGATCAGCCCCAGCATTTT. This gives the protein CASSSRGDHDQPQHF.

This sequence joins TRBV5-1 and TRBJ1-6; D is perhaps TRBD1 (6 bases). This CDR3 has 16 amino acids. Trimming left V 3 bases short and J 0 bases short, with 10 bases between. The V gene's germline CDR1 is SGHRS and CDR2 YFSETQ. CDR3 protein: CASSWGPISYNSPLHF. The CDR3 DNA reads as TGCGCCAGCAGCTGGGGGCCTATCTCCTATAATTCACCCCTCCACTTT. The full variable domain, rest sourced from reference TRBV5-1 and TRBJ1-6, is KAGVTQTPRYLIKTRGQQVTLSCSPISGHRSVSWYQQTPGQGLQFLFEYFSETQRNKGNFPGRFSGRQFSNSRSEMNVSTLELGDSALYLCASSWGPISYNSPLHFGNGTRLTVT.

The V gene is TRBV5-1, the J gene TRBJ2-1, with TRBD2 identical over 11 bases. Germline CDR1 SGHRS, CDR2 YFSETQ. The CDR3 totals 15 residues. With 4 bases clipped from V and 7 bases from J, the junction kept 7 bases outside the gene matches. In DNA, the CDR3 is TGCGCCAGCAGCGTGGTCGCTAGCGGGGGGAATGAGCAGTTCTTC. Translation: CASSVVASGGNEQFF. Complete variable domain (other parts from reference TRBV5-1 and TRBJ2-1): KAGVTQTPRYLIKTRGQQVTLSCSPISGHRSVSWYQQTPGQGLQFLFEYFSETQRNKGNFPGRFSGRQFSNSRSEMNVSTLELGDSALYLCASSVVASGGNEQFFGPGTRLTVL.

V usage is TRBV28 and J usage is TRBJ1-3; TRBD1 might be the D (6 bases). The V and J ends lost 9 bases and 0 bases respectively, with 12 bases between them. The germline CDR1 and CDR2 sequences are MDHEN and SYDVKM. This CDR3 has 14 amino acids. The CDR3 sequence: CASQTGPSGNTIYF. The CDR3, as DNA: TGTGCCAGTCAGACAGGCCCCTCTGGAAACACCATATATTTT.

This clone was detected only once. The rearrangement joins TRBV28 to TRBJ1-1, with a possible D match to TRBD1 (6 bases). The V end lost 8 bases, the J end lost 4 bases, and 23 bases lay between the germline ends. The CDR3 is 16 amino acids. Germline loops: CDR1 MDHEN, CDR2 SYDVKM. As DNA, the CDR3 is TGTGCCAGCGACACAAGGGACACCGGAGGGGGCACTGAAGCTTTCTTT. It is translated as CASDTRDTGGGTEAFF.

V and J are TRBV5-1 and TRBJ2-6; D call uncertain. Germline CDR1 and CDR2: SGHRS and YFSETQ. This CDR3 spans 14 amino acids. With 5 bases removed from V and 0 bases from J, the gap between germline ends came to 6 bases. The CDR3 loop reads CASSASSGANVLTF. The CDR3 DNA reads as TGCGCCAGCAGTGCTAGCTCTGGGGCCAACGTCCTGACTTTC. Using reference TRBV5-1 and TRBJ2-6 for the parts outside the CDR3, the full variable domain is KAGVTQTPRYLIKTRGQQVTLSCSPISGHRSVSWYQQTPGQGLQFLFEYFSETQRNKGNFPGRFSGRQFSNSRSEMNVSTLELGDSALYLCASSASSGANVLTFGAGSRLTVL.

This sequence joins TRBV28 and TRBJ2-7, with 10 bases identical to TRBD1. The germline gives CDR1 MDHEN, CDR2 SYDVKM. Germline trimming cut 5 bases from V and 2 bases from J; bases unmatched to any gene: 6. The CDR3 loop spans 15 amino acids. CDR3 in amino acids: CASSKGTGEAYEQYF. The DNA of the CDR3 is TGTGCCAGCAGTAAAGGGACAGGGGAAGCCTACGAGCAGTACTTC.

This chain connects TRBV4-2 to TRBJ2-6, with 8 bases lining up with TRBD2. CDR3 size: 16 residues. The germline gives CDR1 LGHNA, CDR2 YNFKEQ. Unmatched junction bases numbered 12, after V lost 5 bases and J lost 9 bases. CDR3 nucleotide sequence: TGTGCCAGCAGCTTAGAGGCGGGGGGACGGGTCAACGTCCTGACTTTC. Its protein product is CASSLEAGGRVNVLTF.

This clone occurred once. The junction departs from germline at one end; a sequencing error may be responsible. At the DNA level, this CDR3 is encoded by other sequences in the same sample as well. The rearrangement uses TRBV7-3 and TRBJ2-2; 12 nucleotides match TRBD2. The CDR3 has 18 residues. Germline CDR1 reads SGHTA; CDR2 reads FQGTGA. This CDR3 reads CASSAITAGLAGPGELFF. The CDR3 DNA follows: TGTGCCAGCAGCGCTATCACCGCGGGACTAGCGGGTCCCGGGGAGTTGTTTTTT.

Here the CDR3 DNA reads TGTGCCTGGGTTATTAGGGATGAGCAGTTCTTC. This sequence encodes CAWVIRDEQFF. The genes are TRBV30 and TRBJ2-1; D not resolved. Germline V gene lookup returns CDR1 GTSNPN and CDR2 SVGIG (reference sequence). With 5 bases removed from V and 8 bases from J, the gap between germline ends came to 10 bases. The length of the CDR3 is 11 residues.

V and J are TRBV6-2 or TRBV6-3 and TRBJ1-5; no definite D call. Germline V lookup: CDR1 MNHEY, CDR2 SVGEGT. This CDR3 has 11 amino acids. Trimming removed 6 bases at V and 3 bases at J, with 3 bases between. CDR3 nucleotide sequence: TGTGCCAGCAGCAACAATCAGCCCCAGCATTTT. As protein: CASSNNQPQHF.

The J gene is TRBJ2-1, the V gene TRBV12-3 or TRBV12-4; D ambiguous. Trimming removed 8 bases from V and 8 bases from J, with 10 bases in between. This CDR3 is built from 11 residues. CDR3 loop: CASLRTHEQFF. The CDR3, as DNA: TGTGCCAGCCTGCGCACTCATGAGCAGTTCTTC.

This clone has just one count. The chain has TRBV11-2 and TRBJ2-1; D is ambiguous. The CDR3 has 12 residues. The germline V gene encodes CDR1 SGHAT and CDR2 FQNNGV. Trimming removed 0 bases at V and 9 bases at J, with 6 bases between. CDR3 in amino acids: CASSLDLVEQFF. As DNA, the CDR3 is TGTGCCAGCAGCTTAGATCTAGTTGAGCAGTTCTTC.

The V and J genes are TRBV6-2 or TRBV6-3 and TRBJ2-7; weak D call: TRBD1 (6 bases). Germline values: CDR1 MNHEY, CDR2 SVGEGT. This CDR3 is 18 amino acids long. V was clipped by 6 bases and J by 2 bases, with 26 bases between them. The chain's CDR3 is CASSREEVRRDNPYEQYF. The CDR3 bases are TGTGCCAGCAGCCGAGAGGAGGTTCGCAGGGACAATCCCTACGAGCAGTACTTC.

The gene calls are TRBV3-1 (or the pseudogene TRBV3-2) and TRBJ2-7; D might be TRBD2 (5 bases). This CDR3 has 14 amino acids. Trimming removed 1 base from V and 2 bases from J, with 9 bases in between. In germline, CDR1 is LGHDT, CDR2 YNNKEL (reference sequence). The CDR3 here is CASSQGGNTYEQYF. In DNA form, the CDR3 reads TGTGCCAGCAGCCAAGGAGGGAATACCTACGAGCAGTACTTC.

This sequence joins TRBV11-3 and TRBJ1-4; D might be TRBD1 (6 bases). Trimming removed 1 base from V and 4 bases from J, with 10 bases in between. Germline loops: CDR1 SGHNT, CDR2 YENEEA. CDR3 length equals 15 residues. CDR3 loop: CASSLVTGCNEKLFF. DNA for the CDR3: TGTGCCAGCAGCTTAGTGACAGGATGTAATGAAAAACTGTTTTTT.